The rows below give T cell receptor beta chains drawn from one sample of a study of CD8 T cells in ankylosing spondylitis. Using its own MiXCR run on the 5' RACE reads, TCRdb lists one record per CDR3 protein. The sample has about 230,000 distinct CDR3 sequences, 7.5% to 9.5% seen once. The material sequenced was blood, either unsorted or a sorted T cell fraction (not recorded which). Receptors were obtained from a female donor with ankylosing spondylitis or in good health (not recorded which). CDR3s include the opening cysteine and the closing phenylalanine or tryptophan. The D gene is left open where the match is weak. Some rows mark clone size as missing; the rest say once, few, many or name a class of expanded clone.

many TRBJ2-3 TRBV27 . TGTGCCAGCATGTACACAGGGTTTGATACGCAGTATTTT CASMYTGFDTQYF
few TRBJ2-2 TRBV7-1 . TGTGCCAGCGGTTCCCAGGGGAACTCCGGGGAGCTGTTTTTT CASGSQGNSGELFF
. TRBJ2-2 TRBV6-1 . TGTGCCAGCAGTGAAGTAAGGGCGGAACCGAACACCGGGGAGCTGTTTTTT CASSEVRAEPNTGELFF
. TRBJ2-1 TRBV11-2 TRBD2 TGTGCCAGCAGCTTAACAGCGGGAGGGTGGAATGAGCAGTTCTTC CASSLTAGGWNEQFF
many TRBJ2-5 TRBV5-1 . TGCGCCAGCAGCTTGGTCGGGAGTCTTCGTGAGACCCAGTACTTC CASSLVGSLRETQYF
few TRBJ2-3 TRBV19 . TGTGCCAGTAGTCCCAGTGGGGCAGATACGCAGTATTTT CASSPSGADTQYF
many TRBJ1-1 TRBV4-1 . TGCGCCAGCAGCCATCTTAACACTGAAGCTTTCTTT CASSHLNTEAFF
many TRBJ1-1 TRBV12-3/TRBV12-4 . TGTGCCAGCAGTCTGCGACAGCGGGGGACTGAAGCTTTCTTT CASSLRQRGTEAFF
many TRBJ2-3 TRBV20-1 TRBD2 TGCAGTGCTAGAGCCAGCGGGAGTGGGGGTACAGATACGCAGTATTTT CSARASGSGGTDTQYF
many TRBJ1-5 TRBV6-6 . TGTGCCAGCAAGTCCCCGGATCAGCCCCAGCATTTT CASKSPDQPQHF
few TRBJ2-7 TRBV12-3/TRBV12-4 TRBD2 TGTGCCAGCAGAGGAAGCGGGAGTGCCAACGAGCAGTACTTC CASRGSGSANEQYF
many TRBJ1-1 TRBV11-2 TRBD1 TGTGCCAGCAGCTTAGTACCAACACCAGGGGGCCGCCAGGGAGAAGCTTTCTTT CASSLVPTPGGRQGEAFF
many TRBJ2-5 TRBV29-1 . TGCAGCGTTAGTGAGATTGGGGAGACCCAGTACTTC CSVSEIGETQYF
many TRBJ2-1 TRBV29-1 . TGCAGCGTTGAAGACCCCAGGGAAGGGATCTACAATGAGCAGTTCTTC CSVEDPREGIYNEQFF
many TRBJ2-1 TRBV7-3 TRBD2 TGTGCCAGCAGCCCTCGGGGGGGGGCGAATGAGCAGTTCTTC CASSPRGGANEQFF
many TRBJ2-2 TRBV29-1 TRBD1 TGCAGAAAAGAGGGGGCACGTACTTTCCCCCTAAGAACCGGGGAGCTGTTTTTT CRKEGARTFPLRTGELFF
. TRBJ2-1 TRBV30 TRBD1 TGTGCCTGGAGTGGGCAGGGGGCTATTGGGGAGCAGTTCTTC CAWSGQGAIGEQFF
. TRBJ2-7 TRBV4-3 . TGCGCCAGCAGCCAAGATCCTGCTGGAGAGCAGTACTTC CASSQDPAGEQYF
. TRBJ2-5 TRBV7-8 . TGTGCCAGCAGCCCCTACGCAGGCGTGGAAGAGACCCAGTACTTC CASSPYAGVEETQYF
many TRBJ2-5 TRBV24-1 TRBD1 TGTGCCACCAGTGATTCCGGGACAGGGAAAGAGACCCAGTACTTC CATSDSGTGKETQYF
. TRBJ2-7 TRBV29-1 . TGCAGCGTTGAACAGGGGGGGAGCGAGCAGTACTTC CSVEQGGSEQYF
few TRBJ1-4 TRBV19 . TGTGCCAGTAGGACTCGAGATGAAAAACTGTTTTTT CASRTRDEKLFF
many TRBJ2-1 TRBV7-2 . TGTGCCAGCAGTTCGAAGAACAATGAGCAGTTCTTC CASSSKNNEQFF
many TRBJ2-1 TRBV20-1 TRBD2 TGCAGTGCTAGAGCGGGGGGGTTCTCCTACAATGAGCAGTTCTTC CSARAGGFSYNEQFF
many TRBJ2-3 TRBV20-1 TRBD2 TGCAGTGCTAGAGATGGGACTAGCGGGAGTAAGGATACGCAGTATTTT CSARDGTSGSKDTQYF
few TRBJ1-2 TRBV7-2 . TGTGCCAGCAGCCCAGGGGCCCCCATAGGGTATGGCTACACCTTC CASSPGAPIGYGYTF
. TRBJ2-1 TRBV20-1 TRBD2 TGCAGTGGGACCAGCCGGACTAGCGGGAATTGGGTGCAGTTCTTC CSGTSRTSGNWVQFF
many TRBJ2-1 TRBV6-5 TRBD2 TGTGCCAGCAGTTACCGGACTAGCGCCGGGAATGAGCAGTTCTTC CASSYRTSAGNEQFF
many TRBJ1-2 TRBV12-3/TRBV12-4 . TGTGCCAGCACCCCCGGGGGACCGGCTAACTATGGCTACACCTTC CASTPGGPANYGYTF
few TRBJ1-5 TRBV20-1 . TGCAGTGCTAGAGTAAGGGTCCGCAATCAGCCCCAGCATTTT CSARVRVRNQPQHF
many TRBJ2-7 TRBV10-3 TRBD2 TGTGCCATCAGTGGGGAGGGGACCCACTACGAGCAGTACTTC CAISGEGTHYEQYF
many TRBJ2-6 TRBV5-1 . TGCGCCAGCAGCCCCTCTGCGGGGGCCAACGTCCTGACTTTC CASSPSAGANVLTF
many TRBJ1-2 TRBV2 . TGTGCCAGCAGGCTCATCATAGCTAACTATGGCTACACCTTC CASRLIIANYGYTF
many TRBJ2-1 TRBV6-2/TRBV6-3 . TGTGCCAGCAGTTACGAGCGGGACAATGAGCAGTTCTTC CASSYERDNEQFF
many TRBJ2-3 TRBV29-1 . TGCAGCGTTCTGCCCCTTTTTTCAGATACGCAGTATTTT CSVLPLFSDTQYF
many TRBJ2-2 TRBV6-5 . TGTGCCAGCAGTTACTCGGTTACGAACACCGGGGAGCTGTTTTTT CASSYSVTNTGELFF
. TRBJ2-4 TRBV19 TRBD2 TGTGCCAGTAGTCCTGTCCCGGGACTAGCGGAGCTAGCCAAAAACATTCAGTACTTC CASSPVPGLAELAKNIQYF
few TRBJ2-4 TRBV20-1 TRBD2 TGCAGTGCTGGGGGTCTAGCGGGCGCTAAAAACATTCAGTACTTC CSAGGLAGAKNIQYF
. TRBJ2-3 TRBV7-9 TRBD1 TGTGCCAGCAGCGTGGGACAGCCTAATACGCAGTATTTT CASSVGQPNTQYF
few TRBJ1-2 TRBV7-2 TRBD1 TGTGCCAGCAGCGGGGGACAGGGGCCTTATGGCTACACCTTC CASSGGQGPYGYTF
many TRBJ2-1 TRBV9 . TGTGCCAGCAGCGTGAGCGAGCCGATCTACAATGAGCAGTTCTTC CASSVSEPIYNEQFF
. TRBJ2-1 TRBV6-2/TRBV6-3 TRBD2 TGTGCCAGCAGTCTCCTTAGCGGGAGAGGTGGGACCTACAATGAGCAGTTCTTC CASSLLSGRGGTYNEQFF
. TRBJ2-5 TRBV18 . TGTGCCAGCTCGCCTAGACTAGGTCAAGGGAGAGAGACCCAGTACTTC CASSPRLGQGRETQYF
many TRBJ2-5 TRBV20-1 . TGCAGTGCTAGAGCCGGGGAGCGAGAGACCCAGTACTTC CSARAGERETQYF
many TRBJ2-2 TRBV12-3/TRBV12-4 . TGTGCCAGCAGTTTAGATACCAGCTCGGGGACGCTGTTTTTT CASSLDTSSGTLFF